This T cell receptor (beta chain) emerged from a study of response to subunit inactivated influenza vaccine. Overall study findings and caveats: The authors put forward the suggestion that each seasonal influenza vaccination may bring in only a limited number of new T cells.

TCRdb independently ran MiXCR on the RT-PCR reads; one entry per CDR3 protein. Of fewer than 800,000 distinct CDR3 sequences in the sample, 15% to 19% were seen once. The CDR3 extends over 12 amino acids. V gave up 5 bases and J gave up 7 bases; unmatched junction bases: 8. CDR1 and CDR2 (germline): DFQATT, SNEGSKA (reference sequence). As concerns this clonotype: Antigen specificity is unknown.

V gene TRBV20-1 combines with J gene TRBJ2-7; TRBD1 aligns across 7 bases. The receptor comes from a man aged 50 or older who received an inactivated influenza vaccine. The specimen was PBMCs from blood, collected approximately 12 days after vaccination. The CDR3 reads CSAATGVREQYF. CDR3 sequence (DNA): TGCAGTGCTGCCACAGGGGTGAGAGAGCAGTACTTC.